The clone carrying this TCR beta chain appeared many times. This record comes from a study of early T cells in non-severe SARS-CoV-2 infection. TCRdb passed the 5' RACE reads through MiXCR, listing each CDR3 protein once. This sample carries roughly 80,000 distinct CDR3 sequences, around 11% of them seen once, and the ten largest clones take 12%. CDR3 length equals 15 residues. The V segment lost 5 bases and the J segment 3 bases; nucleotides outside the gene matches: 8. Germline assignment: CDR1 SGHAT and CDR2 FQNNGV. The rearrangement uses TRBV11-2 and TRBJ2-5; TRBD1 matches 8 bases. This clonotype was obtained from an adult who was a healthcare worker with PCR-confirmed SARS-CoV-2 infection or an uninfected control (not recorded which). The sequenced sample was whole blood, obtained at baseline. The CDR3 nucleotides read TGTGCCAGCAGCGGAACGACAGGGGAGAAAGAGACCCAGTACTTC. Protein sequence: CASSGTTGEKETQYF.